This T cell receptor beta chain was observed in a study of blood T cell repertoires in COVID-19. The wider study: Acute and convalescent COVID-19 specimens originated in the United States, Italy and Spain. T cells, B-cell-depleted T cells, or PBMCs supplied cDNA or gDNA.

The CDR3 is 13 residues long. The V end was cut by 3 bases, the J end by 1 base, with 6 bases between. As handled by the study authors: Reference gene primer amplification yielded estimated nucleated cell counts. The method was immunoSEQ multiplex PCR; TCRdb's version includes in-frame clones alone and lacks a portion of them. The DNA gave D and trimming, while V, J and clone size come from that table. The profile covers 150,000 to 200,000 clones, with roughly 84% appearing a single time and 11% to 15% taken by the ten largest. The chain couples TRBV12-3 or TRBV12-4 to TRBJ1-1; D unclear. Sequenced input: peripheral blood. The source is a man aged 18-30 years with active or convalescent COVID-19. This CDR3 is CASSFLRNTEAFF. Written as DNA, the CDR3 is TGTGCCAGCAGTTTTCTCAGGAACACTGAAGCTTTCTTT.